The 13 T cell receptor beta chains reported below all come from one sample, sequenced in a study of T-cell memory formation after mild COVID-19. TCRdb analysed the 5' RACE reads with MiXCR anew, one entry per CDR3 protein. The sample lists 250,000 to 300,000 distinct CDR3 sequences; roughly 17% were seen once. Material for sequencing was PBMCs or a T cell subset sorted from them (not recorded which). All receptors derive from a young man who had mild COVID-19 (a few samples of this study predate the infection). Cell type and time point are not known.

This clonotype was seen ten or more times. The rearrangement joins TRBV5-5 to TRBJ2-7; D not certain. The CDR3 totals 14 residues. Germline CDR1 reads SGHKS; CDR2 reads YYEKEE (reference sequence). V was clipped by 0 bases and J by 2 bases, with 9 bases between them. The CDR3 region has the DNA TGTGCCAGCAGCTTGGGAGTAGGGACCTACGAGCAGTACTTC. Protein sequence: CASSLGVGTYEQYF. Together with reference TRBV5-5 and TRBJ2-7, the CDR3 gives the full variable domain: DAGVTQSPTHLIKTRGQQVTLRCSPISGHKSVSWYQQVLGQGPQFIFQYYEKEERGRGNFPDRFSARQFPNYSSELNVNALLLGDSALYLCASSLGVGTYEQYFGPGTRLTVT.

There are a few counts of this clonotype. The chain combines TRBV18 with TRBJ2-7; TRBD1 matches 8 bases. The CDR3 is 15 residues long. V lost 2 bases, J lost 5 bases, and 8 bases stayed unmatched. Germline V gene lookup returns CDR1 KGHSH and CDR2 LQKENI. As DNA, the CDR3 is TGTGCCAGCTCACCAGGACAGGGTGTACTCAACGAGCAGTACGTC. Protein product: CASSPGQGVLNEQYV.

This clonotype was observed a handful of times. The V call is TRBV12-3 or TRBV12-4, the J call TRBJ1-5; 7 bases line up with TRBD1. The CDR3 runs to 14 residues. Trimming removed 6 bases from V and 6 bases from J; junction bases left unmatched: 8. CDR3 loop: CASRITGVAQPQHF. The CDR3 DNA sequence: TGTGCCAGCAGGATAACAGGGGTGGCTCAGCCCCAGCATTTT.

This clonotype was detected many times. This chain links TRBV10-3 with TRBJ1-2; no clear D gene. Germline-derived CDR1 and CDR2 are ENHRY and SYGVKD. V lost 4 bases, J lost 8 bases, and 14 bases lay in between. CDR3 size: 13 residues. The CDR3 nucleotides are TGTGCCATCAGTGGATCAATCTCACAAGGCTACACCTTC. Translation: CAISGSISQGYTF.

V usage is TRBV6-1 and J usage is TRBJ2-7; D remains unclear. CDR1 and CDR2 (germline): MNHNS, SASEGT. V gave up 5 bases and J gave up 6 bases, with 23 bases separating them. The CDR3 contains 16 residues. CDR3 in DNA: TGTGCCAGCAGTCCCCGGAGCAAAAGGAACTCAGGCGAGCAGTACGTC. Protein sequence: CASSPRSKRNSGEQYV.

This clonotype was seen a handful of times. The chain carries TRBV5-1 and TRBJ2-1, with D perhaps TRBD1 (5 bases). Germline V CDR1 and CDR2: SGHRS, YFSETQ. CDR3 length equals 12 residues. With 7 bases removed from V and 6 bases from J, the gap between germline ends came to 11 bases. CDR3 bases: TGCGCCAGCGCAGGGTTTGTCAATGAGCAGTTCTTC. Translation: CASAGFVNEQFF.

This chain joins TRBV15 and TRBJ2-7, with 7 bases lining up with TRBD1. There are 15 residues in the CDR3. The V gene end was trimmed by 4 bases and the J gene end by 0 bases; junction bases not matched to a gene: 6. Germline CDR1 LNHNV, CDR2 YYDKDF (reference sequence). Written as DNA, the CDR3 is TGTGCCACCAGCAACGACAGGGCTGCCTCCTACGAGCAGTACTTC. This translates into CATSNDRAASYEQYF. The whole variable domain, filled in from reference TRBV15 and TRBJ2-7, reads DAMVIQNPRYQVTQFGKPVTLSCSQTLNHNVMYWYQQKSSQAPKLLFHYYDKDFNNEADTPDNFQSRRPNTSFCFLDIRSPGLGDTAMYLCATSNDRAASYEQYFGPGTRLTVT.

This chain uses TRBV5-1 with TRBJ2-1; D is unresolved. Trimming took 1 base from V and 1 from J, leaving 12 bases between them. The CDR3 covers 16 residues. Per the germline V gene, CDR1 is SGHRS and CDR2 is YFSETQ. The CDR3 sequence: CASSLTAVPSYNEQFF. As DNA, the CDR3 is TGCGCCAGCAGCTTGACGGCGGTCCCATCCTACAATGAGCAGTTCTTC.

This clonotype turned up a few times. V gene TRBV12-3 or TRBV12-4 combines with J gene TRBJ2-5; a possible D gene is TRBD2 (5 bases). CDR3 length: 14 residues. Trimming removed 3 bases from V and 3 bases from J, with 11 bases in between. The CDR3 here is CASSFPGSKETQYF. CDR3 sequence (DNA): TGTGCCAGCAGTTTCCCGGGAAGTAAAGAGACCCAGTACTTC.

This clonotype was picked up a small number of times. The chain is built from TRBV29-1 and TRBJ1-2; tentative D call: TRBD1 (6 bases). Deletions cut 4 bases from V and 5 bases from J, with 14 bases between. The CDR3 is made up of 13 amino acids. Germline CDR1 SQVTM, CDR2 ANQGSEA. The CDR3 nucleotides are TGCAGCGTTGGTCGTTTCACAGGGTATGGCTACACCTTC. It codes for CSVGRFTGYGYTF.

V and J are TRBV30 and TRBJ1-2; the D is unclear. With 8 bases removed from V and 0 bases from J, the gap between germline ends came to 13 bases. The CDR3 spans 13 residues. CDR1 is GTSNPN and CDR2 is SVGIG in the germline V gene (reference sequence). CDR3 nucleotides: TGTGCCGGGTGGGGATGGTCTAACTATGGCTACACCTTC. This encodes CAGWGWSNYGYTF. The full variable domain, with the rest looked up from reference TRBV30 and TRBJ1-2, is SQTIHQWPATLVQPVGSPLSLECTVEGTSNPNLYWYRQAAGRGLQLLFYSVGIGQISSEVPQNLSASRPQDRQFILSSKKLLLSDSGFYLCAGWGWSNYGYTFGSGTRLTVV.

This chain connects TRBV5-4 to TRBJ2-2; D is uncertain. The CDR3 contains 15 residues. V was trimmed by 2 bases and J by 3 bases, leaving 11 bases between them. Germline V gene sequence: CDR1 SGHNT, CDR2 YYREEE (reference sequence). The CDR3 loop is CASSFRVSDTGELFF. The DNA for the CDR3 is TGTGCCAGCAGCTTTAGGGTTTCGGACACCGGGGAGCTGTTTTTT.

This clonotype showed up many times. The rearrangement joins TRBV27 to TRBJ2-3; 7 nucleotides line up with TRBD1. This CDR3 has 15 amino acids. Germline lookup yields CDR1 MNHEY and CDR2 SMNVEV (reference sequence). V lost 4 bases to trimming and J lost 4 bases; unmatched junction nucleotides: 8. This CDR3 is CASSSPFDRADTQYF. The DNA of the CDR3 is TGTGCCAGCAGTTCTCCGTTCGACAGGGCAGATACGCAGTATTTT.